This TCR beta chain comes out of a study of shared clonotypes between healthy human individuals. Study outcomes and limitations: Clonotype sharing across donors was expected to vary with sequencing depth.

Germline CDR1 is SGHRS and CDR2 is YFSETQ. This CDR3 is 15 amino acids long. V lost 5 bases to trimming and J lost 1 base; unmatched junction nucleotides: 5. Comment on this clone: Its specificity is not known.

Only in-frame clones appear in the TCRdb table, and some are missing; sequencing was by immunoSEQ multiplex PCR. Altogether 2 million to 2.5 million clones are present, approximately 94% being singletons, with the ten largest covering 0.1% to 0.15%. The specimen was naive CD4+ T cells sorted from blood. Subset given: CD45RA+ positively selected. The chain combines TRBV5-1 with TRBJ2-2; TRBD1 matches at 7 bases. This receptor was taken from a man younger than 35 in good health. In nucleotides, the CDR3 is TGCGCCAGCAGTTGGGACAGACTGAACACCGGGGAGCTGTTTTTT. Its protein product is CASSWDRLNTGELFF.